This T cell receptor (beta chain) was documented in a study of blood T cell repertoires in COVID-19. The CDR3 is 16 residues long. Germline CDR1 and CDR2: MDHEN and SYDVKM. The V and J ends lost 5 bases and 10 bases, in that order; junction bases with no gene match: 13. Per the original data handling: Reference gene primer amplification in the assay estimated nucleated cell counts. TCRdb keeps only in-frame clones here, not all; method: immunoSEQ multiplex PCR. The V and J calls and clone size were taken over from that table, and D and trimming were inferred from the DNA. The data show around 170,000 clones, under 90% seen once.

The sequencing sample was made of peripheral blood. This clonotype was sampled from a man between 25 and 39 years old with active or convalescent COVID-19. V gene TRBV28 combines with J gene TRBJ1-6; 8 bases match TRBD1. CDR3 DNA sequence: TGTGCCAGCAGTCGTGCCTCGACAGGGGTCCAATCACCCCTCCACTTT. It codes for CASSRASTGVQSPLHF.